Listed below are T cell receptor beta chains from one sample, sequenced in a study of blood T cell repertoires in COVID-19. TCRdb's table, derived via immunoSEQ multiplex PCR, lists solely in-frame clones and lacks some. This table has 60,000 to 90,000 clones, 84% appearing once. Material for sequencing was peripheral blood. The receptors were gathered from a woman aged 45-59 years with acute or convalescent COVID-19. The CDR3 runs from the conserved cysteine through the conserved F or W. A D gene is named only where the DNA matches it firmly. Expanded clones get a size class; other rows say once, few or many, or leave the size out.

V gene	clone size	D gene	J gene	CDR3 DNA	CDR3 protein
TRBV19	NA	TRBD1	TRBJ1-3	TGTGCCAGTAGTATGACAGGGGCCGGAAACACCATATATTTT	CASSMTGAGNTIYF
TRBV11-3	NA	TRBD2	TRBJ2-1	TGTGCCAGCAGCTCCGGACTAGCGGGAATTCGTGAGCAGTTCTTC	CASSSGLAGIREQFF
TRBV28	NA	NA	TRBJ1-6	TGTGCCAGCCAGTCAGGTTCACCCCTCCACTTT	CASQSGSPLHF
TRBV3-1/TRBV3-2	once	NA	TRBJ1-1	TGTGCCAGCAGCCGATTCGGGGGGGGGACTGAAGCTTTCTTT	CASSRFGGGTEAFF
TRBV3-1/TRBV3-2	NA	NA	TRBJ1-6	TGTGCCAGCAGCCACGGCAGGGCCTATTCACCCCTCCACTTT	CASSHGRAYSPLHF
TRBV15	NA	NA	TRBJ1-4	TGTGCCACCAGCAGAGATGTAGGGGGTAATGAAAAACTGTTTTTT	CATSRDVGGNEKLFF
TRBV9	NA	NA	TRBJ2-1	TGTGCCAGCAGCGTAGAGGGGAACGCCTACAATGAGCAGTTCTTC	CASSVEGNAYNEQFF
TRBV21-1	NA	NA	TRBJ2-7	TGTGCCAGCAGCAGCGGGAATATCGAGCAGTACTTC	CASSSGNIEQYF
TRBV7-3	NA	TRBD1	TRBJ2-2	TGTGCCAGCAGCTTATGGGGGACAGGGGCCAACACCGGGGAGCTGTTTTTT	CASSLWGTGANTGELFF
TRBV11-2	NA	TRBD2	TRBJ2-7	TGTGCCAGCAGCTCCAGACTAGCGGGGGGCCTCTACGAGCAGTACTTC	CASSSRLAGGLYEQYF
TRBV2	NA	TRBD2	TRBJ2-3	TGTGCCAGCAGCGGCCCGAGGGAGCGGGGGGCCACAGATACGCAGTATTTT	CASSGPRERGATDTQYF
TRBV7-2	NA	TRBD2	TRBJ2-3	TGTGCCAGCAGCCCGACTAGCTTCACAGATACGCAGTATTTT	CASSPTSFTDTQYF
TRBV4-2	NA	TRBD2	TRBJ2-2	TGTGCCAGCAGCCAACTAGCGGCGAACACCGGGGAGCTGTTTTTT	CASSQLAANTGELFF
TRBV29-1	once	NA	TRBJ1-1	TGCAGCGTCGTCCCTAAGACTGAAGCTTTCTTT	CSVVPKTEAFF
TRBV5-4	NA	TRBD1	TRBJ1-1	TGTGCCAGCAGCTCGGGACAGGGAAGAACTGAAGCTTTCTTT	CASSSGQGRTEAFF
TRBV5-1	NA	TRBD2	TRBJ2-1	TGCGCCAGCAGACCGGGACTAGCGGTTAATGAGCAGTTCTTC	CASRPGLAVNEQFF
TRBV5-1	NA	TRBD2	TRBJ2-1	TGCGCCAGCAGCTCCGGGAGGTCCTACAATGAGCAGTTCTTC	CASSSGRSYNEQFF
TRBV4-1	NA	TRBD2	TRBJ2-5	TGCGCCAGCAGCCACCCCTTCGGACTAGCGGGAGGGGGAGAGACCCAGTACTTC	CASSHPFGLAGGGETQYF
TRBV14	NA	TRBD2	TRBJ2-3	TGTGCCAGCAGCCAAGATTGGCTAGCGGGGGGGCGTACAGATACGCAGTATTTT	CASSQDWLAGGRTDTQYF
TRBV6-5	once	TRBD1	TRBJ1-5	TGTGCCAGCAGCCCCCGAGCAGGGGGCTTGCAGCCCCAGCATTTT	CASSPRAGGLQPQHF
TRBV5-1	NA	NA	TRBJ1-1	TGCGCCAGCAGCCCTTGGGCGGGGGGGACCACTGAAGCTTTCTTT	CASSPWAGGTTEAFF
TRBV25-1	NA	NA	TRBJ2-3	TGTGCCAGCAGTCCATTAGCAGATACGCAGTATTTT	CASSPLADTQYF
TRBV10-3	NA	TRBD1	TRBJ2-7	TGTGCCATCAGTGACGGGACAGGAGGGGCAGACGAGCAGTACTTC	CAISDGTGGADEQYF
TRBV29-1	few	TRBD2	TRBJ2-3	TGCAGCGCTAAACTAGCGGGGGTAGCAGATACGCAGTATTTT	CSAKLAGVADTQYF
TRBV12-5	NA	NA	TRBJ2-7	TGTGCTAGTGGTTTGGAGGCCTTTCCTAGCGAGCAGTACTTC	CASGLEAFPSEQYF
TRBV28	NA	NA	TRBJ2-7	TGTGCCAGCAGTTTGGTAGGGGTGGGGAACTACGAGCAGTACTTC	CASSLVGVGNYEQYF
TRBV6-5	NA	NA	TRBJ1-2	TGTGCCAGCAGTTACGGGAGCTATGGCTACACCTTC	CASSYGSYGYTF
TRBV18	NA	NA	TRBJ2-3	TGTGCCAGCTCACCCCCCGGGGGAAGGGCGCAAGATACGCAGTATTTT	CASSPPGGRAQDTQYF
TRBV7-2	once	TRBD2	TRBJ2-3	TGTGCCAGCAGCTTAGGCAGCGGGGGCACAGATACGCAGTATTTT	CASSLGSGGTDTQYF
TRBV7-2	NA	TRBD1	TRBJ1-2	TGTGCCAGCAGCTTAGTTAGACAGGGGGCTAATGGCTACACCTTC	CASSLVRQGANGYTF
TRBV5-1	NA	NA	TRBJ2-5	TGCGCCAGCAGCTCTCAGCCCGGAGGGGCGGGGGAGACCCAGTACTTC	CASSSQPGGAGETQYF
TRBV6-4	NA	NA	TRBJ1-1	TGTGCCAGCAGCGTCGACAGCCTGAACACTGAAGCTTTCTTT	CASSVDSLNTEAFF
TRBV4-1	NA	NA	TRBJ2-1	TGCGCCAGCAGCCAATACAGGGTTATGGATGAGCAGTTCTTC	CASSQYRVMDEQFF
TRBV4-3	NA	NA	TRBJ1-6	TGCGCCAGCAGCCCCCGACCGACAGGAGAAGTTTCACCCCTCCACTTT	CASSPRPTGEVSPLHF
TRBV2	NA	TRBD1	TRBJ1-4	TGTGCCAGCAGTGATTTCGGACAGGGAAATGAAAAACTGTTTTTT	CASSDFGQGNEKLFF
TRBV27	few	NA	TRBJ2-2	TGTGCCAGCACTAGGGCAGGGCTTAGCGGGGAGCTGTTTTTT	CASTRAGLSGELFF
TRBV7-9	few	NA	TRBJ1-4	TGTGCCAGCAGCTCCCGCTCAGGGACAACTAATGAAAAACTGTTTTTT	CASSSRSGTTNEKLFF
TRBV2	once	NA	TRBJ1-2	TGTGCCAGCAAATTGGAGTACGGCTACACCTTC	CASKLEYGYTF
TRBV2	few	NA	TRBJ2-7	TGTGCCAGCAGTGCGGGGTACGAGCAGTACTTC	CASSAGYEQYF
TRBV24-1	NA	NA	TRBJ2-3	TGTGCCACCAGTGATGCCACAGGGCCCCATACGCAGTATTTT	CATSDATGPHTQYF
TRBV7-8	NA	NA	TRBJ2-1	TGTGCCAGCAAAACAACAGGTTCTTTATACAATGAGCAGTTCTTC	CASKTTGSLYNEQFF
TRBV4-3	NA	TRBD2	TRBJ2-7	TGCGCCAGCAGCCAAGATTTTCGGACTAGTTTCGAGCAGTACTTC	CASSQDFRTSFEQYF
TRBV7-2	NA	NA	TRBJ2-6	TGTGCCAGCAGCCGGGGGACCAACGTCCTGACTTTC	CASSRGTNVLTF
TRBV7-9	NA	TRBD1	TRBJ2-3	TGTGCCAGCAGCTTAGGGGACAGGGAAGGAGATACGCAGTATTTT	CASSLGDREGDTQYF
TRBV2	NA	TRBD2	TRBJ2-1	TGTGCCAGCAGTGAAGTTCGGCTAGCGGTCTACAATGAGCAGTTCTTC	CASSEVRLAVYNEQFF